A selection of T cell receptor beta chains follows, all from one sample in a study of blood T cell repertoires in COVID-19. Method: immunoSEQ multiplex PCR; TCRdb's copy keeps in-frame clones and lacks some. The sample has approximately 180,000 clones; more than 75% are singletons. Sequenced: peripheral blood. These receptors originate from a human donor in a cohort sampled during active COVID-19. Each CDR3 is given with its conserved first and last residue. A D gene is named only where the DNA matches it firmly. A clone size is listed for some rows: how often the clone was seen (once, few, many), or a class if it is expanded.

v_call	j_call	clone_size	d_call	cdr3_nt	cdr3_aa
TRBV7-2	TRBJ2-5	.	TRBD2	TGTGCCAGCAGCTCACCTGGACTAGAAGAGACCCAGTACTTC	CASSSPGLEETQYF
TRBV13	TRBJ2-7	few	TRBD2	TGTGCCAGCAGTCTAGCGGGAGGGCTTTCCCACGAGCAGTACTTC	CASSLAGGLSHEQYF
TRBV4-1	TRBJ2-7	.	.	TGCGCCAGCAGCCGGGAGCTTTACGTTAACTACGAGCAGTACTTC	CASSRELYVNYEQYF
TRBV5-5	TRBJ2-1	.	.	TGTGCCAGCAGCTCCCAGCGGGACAAATACAATGAGCAGTTCTTC	CASSSQRDKYNEQFF
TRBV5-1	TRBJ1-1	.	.	TGCGCCAGCAGCTTGGCCGAGGGCCTGGGGACTGAAGCTTTCTTT	CASSLAEGLGTEAFF
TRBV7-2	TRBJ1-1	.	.	TGTGCCAGCAGCGCACTCGGGGGGCCCTCCGACGCTTTCTTT	CASSALGGPSDAFF
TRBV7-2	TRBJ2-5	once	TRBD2	TGTGCCAGCAGCTTAGGGGGACTAAAAGAGACCCAGTACTTC	CASSLGGLKETQYF
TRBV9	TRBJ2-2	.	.	TGTGCCAGCAGCGTAGTAGGGGGACAAATTAACACCGGGGAGCTGTTTTTT	CASSVVGGQINTGELFF
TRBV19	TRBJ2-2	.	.	TGTGCCAGTAGTCAGTTCCCCGGGGAGCTGTTTTTT	CASSQFPGELFF
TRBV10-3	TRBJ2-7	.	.	TGTGCCACCCAGACTAGTTCCCCATCCGGTGAGCAGTACTTC	CATQTSSPSGEQYF
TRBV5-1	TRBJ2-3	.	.	TGCGCCAGCAGCTTGTTAGCAGGGCTGGATACGCAGTATTTT	CASSLLAGLDTQYF
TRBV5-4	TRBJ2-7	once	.	TGTGCCAGCAGCTTGGATGGTAGCATACGCGAGCAGTACTTC	CASSLDGSIREQYF
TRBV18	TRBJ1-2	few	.	TGTGCCAGCTCACGAGACGAGGGTACAAACTATGGCTACACCTTC	CASSRDEGTNYGYTF
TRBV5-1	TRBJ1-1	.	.	TGCGCCAGCACCCAACAGGGAGGGGACACTGAAGCTTTCTTT	CASTQQGGDTEAFF
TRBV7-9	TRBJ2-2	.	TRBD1	TGTGCCAGCGGCGGGACAGGGGGTTTCACCGGGGAGCTGTTTTTT	CASGGTGGFTGELFF
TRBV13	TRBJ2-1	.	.	TGTGCCAGCAGCTTAGCTGGAGCACCCTACAATGAGCAGTTCTTC	CASSLAGAPYNEQFF
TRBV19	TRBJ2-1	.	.	TGTGCCAGTAGTATAGGCGCTAAGAGCTCCTACAATGAGCAGTTCTTC	CASSIGAKSSYNEQFF
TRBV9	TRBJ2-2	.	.	TGTGCCAGCAGCGACAGGCTCGCGAACACCGGGGAGCTGTTTTTT	CASSDRLANTGELFF
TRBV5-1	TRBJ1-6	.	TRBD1	TGCGCCAGCAGCTTGGGAGAGACAGGGGGCAATTCACCCCTCCACTTT	CASSLGETGGNSPLHF
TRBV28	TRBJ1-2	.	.	TGTGCCAGCAGTTCACAGGCTAACTATGGCTACACCTTC	CASSSQANYGYTF
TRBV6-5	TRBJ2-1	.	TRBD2	TGTGCCAGCAGGCGGGAGAGCTACAATGAGCAGTTCTTC	CASRRESYNEQFF
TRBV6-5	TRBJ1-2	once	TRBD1	TGTGCCACCGACCGGACAGGGTGGGCTTTCGATGGCTACACCTTC	CATDRTGWAFDGYTF
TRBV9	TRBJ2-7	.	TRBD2	TGTGCCAGCACCAGGACTAGCGGGGGCCGGGAGCAGTACTTC	CASTRTSGGREQYF
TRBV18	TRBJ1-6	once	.	TGTGCCAGCTCACACATAACACGGGGCTATAATTCACCCCTCCACTTT	CASSHITRGYNSPLHF
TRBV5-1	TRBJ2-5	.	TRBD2	TGCGCCAGCAGCATTAGCGGGGGACAAGAGACCCAGTACTTC	CASSISGGQETQYF
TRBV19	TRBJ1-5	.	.	TGTGCCAGTATAAGGGTTGGGGGGGGTAATCAGCCCCAGCATTTT	CASIRVGGGNQPQHF
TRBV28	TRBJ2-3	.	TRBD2	TGTGCCAGCACGATAGCGGGAGGCACAGATACGCAGTATTTT	CASTIAGGTDTQYF
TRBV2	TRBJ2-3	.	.	TGTGCCAGCCCGAAGACAGGGGGCGTACCAGCGGGAGGAGAAGATACGCAGTATTTT	CASPKTGGVPAGGEDTQYF
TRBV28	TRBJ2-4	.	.	TGTGCCAGCAGTTGGCCCACGACAGGCTTTCTAGCCAAAAACATTCAGTACTTC	CASSWPTTGFLAKNIQYF
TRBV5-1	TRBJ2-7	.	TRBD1	TGCGCCAGCAGCTTGTTCGACAGGGATCGCAACGAGCAGTACTTC	CASSLFDRDRNEQYF
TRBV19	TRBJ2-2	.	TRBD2	TGTGCCAGTAGTAGGGGGATCTTAGCGGGAGGCACGCCGTTGTCCGGGGAGCTGTTTTTT	CASSRGILAGGTPLSGELFF